The 4 T cell receptor beta chains presented below share a single source sample, sequenced in a study of blood T cell repertoires in COVID-19. Measured with immunoSEQ multiplex PCR; TCRdb has only the in-frame clones, and not every one. Here the sample spans fewer than 250,000 clones, approximately 89% being singletons. Sequenced sample: peripheral blood. The receptors derive from a woman in her thirties or forties with acute or convalescent COVID-19.

This sequence joins TRBV29-1 and TRBJ2-3; D not resolved. The V end lost 3 bases, the J end lost 5 bases, and 3 bases lay between the germline ends. Germline V lookup: CDR1 SQVTM, CDR2 ANQGSEA. This CDR3 has 10 amino acids. The CDR3 is CSVDQDTQYF. The DNA for the CDR3 is TGCAGCGTTGATCAAGATACGCAGTATTTT.

The chain couples TRBV7-9 to TRBJ1-2; D is possibly TRBD1 (5 bases). This CDR3 region has 13 residues. Germline CDR1 SEHNR, CDR2 FQNEAQ (reference sequence). V lost 1 base to trimming and J lost 8 bases, with 11 bases between them. The CDR3 loop is CASSLGGTWGYTF. As DNA, the CDR3 is TGTGCCAGCAGCTTAGGGGGGACTTGGGGCTACACCTTC.

The chain links TRBV19 to TRBJ2-1; possibly TRBD2 for D (5 bases). CDR1 LNHDA and CDR2 SQIVND come from the germline V gene (reference sequence). This CDR3 comprises 14 residues. The V and J ends lost 5 bases and 6 bases respectively, with 14 bases between them. The CDR3 region is CASSPGSGFNEQFF. CDR3 nucleotide sequence: TGTGCCAGTAGTCCGGGGAGCGGATTCAATGAGCAGTTCTTC. The complete variable domain, with remaining parts taken from reference TRBV19 and TRBJ2-1, reads DGGITQSPKYLFRKEGQNVTLSCEQNLNHDAMYWYRQDPGQGLRLIYYSQIVNDFQKGDIAEGYSVSREKKESFPLTVTSAQKNPTAFYLCASSPGSGFNEQFFGPGTRLTVL.

The J gene is TRBJ1-1, the V gene TRBV11-3; D might be TRBD1 (6 bases). Germline V gives CDR1 SGHNT, CDR2 YENEEA. The V end lost 0 bases, the J end lost 5 bases, and 13 bases lay between the germline ends. The CDR3 has 15 residues. This chain's CDR3 is CASSLEAGAKTEAFF. The DNA of the CDR3 is TGTGCCAGCAGCTTAGAGGCGGGGGCGAAGACTGAAGCTTTCTTT.